The clone carrying this T cell receptor beta chain appeared many times. Its antigen is unidentified. This sample was included in a study of neurological immune-mediated disorders. Findings of the study overall: Sharing of CDR3 amino acid sequences among expanded clones across subjects was absent, suggesting private repertoires in all groups.

Indicated time point: longitudinal time-point 1 (baseline). The CDR3 is 14 residues long. The germline CDR1 and CDR2 sequences are LNHNV and YYDKDF (reference sequence). V lost 2 bases to trimming and J lost 5 bases, with 12 bases between them. The team produced cDNA through 5'RACE using 10-nucleotide random UMIs. TCRdb passed the 5' RACE reads through MiXCR, listing each CDR3 protein once. The repertoire holds about 49,000 distinct CDR3 sequences, with less than 12% as singletons. Sequencing was carried out using PBMCs. The receptor was derived from a woman in her thirties or forties in good health. This chain connects TRBV15 to TRBJ2-5, with a weak D call TRBD1 (5 bases). CDR3 protein: CATSRSRAGETQYF. DNA of the CDR3: TGTGCCACCAGCAGATCCAGGGCTGGCGAGACCCAGTACTTC. Drawing the rest from reference TRBV15 and TRBJ2-5, the complete variable domain is DAMVIQNPRYQVTQFGKPVTLSCSQTLNHNVMYWYQQKSSQAPKLLFHYYDKDFNNEADTPDNFQSRRPNTSFCFLDIRSPGLGDTAMYLCATSRSRAGETQYFGPGTRLLVL.